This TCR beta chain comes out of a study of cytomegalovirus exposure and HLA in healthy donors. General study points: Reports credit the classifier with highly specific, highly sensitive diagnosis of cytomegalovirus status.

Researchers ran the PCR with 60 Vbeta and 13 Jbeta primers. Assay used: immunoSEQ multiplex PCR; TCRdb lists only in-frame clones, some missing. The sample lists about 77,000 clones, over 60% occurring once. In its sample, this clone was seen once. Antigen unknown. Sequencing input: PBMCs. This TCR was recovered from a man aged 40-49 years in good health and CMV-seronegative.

DNA for the CDR3: TGTGCCAGCAGCCCCGGACTAGCTGGCTACGAGCAGTACTTC. This codes for CASSPGLAGYEQYF. The chain is built from TRBV6-5 and TRBJ2-7, with TRBD2 matching over 8 bases. The CDR3 contains 14 residues. Germline values: CDR1 MNHEY, CDR2 SVGAGI. With 6 bases clipped from V and 3 bases from J, the junction kept 7 bases outside the gene matches.